This TCR beta chain emerged from a study of blood T cells in healthy people across ages. Study as a whole: When template switching was applied, about one barcoded beta molecule was captured per two T cells.

The length of the CDR3 is 15 residues. Germline loops: CDR1 LGHNA, CDR2 YSLEER. Trimming removed 1 base at V and 8 bases at J, with 17 bases between. Each donor gave around 9.6 milliliters of peripheral blood. Isolation yielded PBMCs, at least 6.5 million per sample, in every case. The use of a sample-barcoded 5' primer and a J-beta primer mix characterized a second PCR of roughly 7 to 11 cycles. TCRdb analysed the 5' RACE reads with MiXCR anew, one entry per CDR3 protein. The sample lists over 1.5 million distinct CDR3 sequences; 49% were seen once. This clonotype appeared a few times. Its antigen is currently unknown. Study-level points and caveats: Aged donors had fewer naive CD4+ cells and lower diversity than long-lived donors.

This receptor was taken from a woman in her thirties or forties in good health. Sequencing was carried out using blood. V gene TRBV4-3 combines with J gene TRBJ1-2; a weak D match, TRBD1 (5 bases). CDR3 protein: CASSQVGQGLRGYTF. The DNA of the CDR3 is TGCGCCAGCAGCCAAGTAGGGCAGGGCCTTAGAGGCTACACCTTC.